This TCR beta chain was captured by sequencing in a study of T cell responses to AZD1222 COVID-19 vaccine. Clones were sequenced by immunoSEQ multiplex PCR, and TCRdb holds only the in-frame ones, with some missing. The repertoire holds 99,000 or so clones, approximately 90% seen once, with less than 3% in the top ten. Trimming stripped 3 bases from V and 6 bases from J, with 12 bases between. The CDR3 has 13 amino acids. Germline-derived CDR1 and CDR2 are DFQATT and SNEGSKA (reference sequence). The sequences come from peripheral blood, collected on day 0 of AZD1222 vaccination. This TCR was recovered from an adult in good health. The chain carries TRBV20-1 and TRBJ2-1; D unresolved. The chain's CDR3 is CSASRRNLNEQFF. The CDR3 bases are TGCAGTGCTAGTCGGCGGAACCTCAATGAGCAGTTCTTC.